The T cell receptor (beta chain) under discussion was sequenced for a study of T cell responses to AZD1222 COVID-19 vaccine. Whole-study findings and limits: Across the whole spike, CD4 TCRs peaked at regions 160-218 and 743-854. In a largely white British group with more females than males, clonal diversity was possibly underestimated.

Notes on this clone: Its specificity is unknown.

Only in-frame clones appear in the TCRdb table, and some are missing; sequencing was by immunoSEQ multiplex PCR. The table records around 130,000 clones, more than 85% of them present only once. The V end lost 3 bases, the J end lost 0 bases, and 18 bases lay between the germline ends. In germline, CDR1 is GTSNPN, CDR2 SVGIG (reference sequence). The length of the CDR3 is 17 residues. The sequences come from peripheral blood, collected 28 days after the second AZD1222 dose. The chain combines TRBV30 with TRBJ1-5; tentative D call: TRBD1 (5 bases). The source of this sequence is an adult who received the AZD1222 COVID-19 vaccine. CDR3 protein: CAWSHAREGNSNQPQHF. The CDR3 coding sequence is TGTGCCTGGAGCCACGCCAGGGAAGGAAATAGCAATCAGCCCCAGCATTTT.